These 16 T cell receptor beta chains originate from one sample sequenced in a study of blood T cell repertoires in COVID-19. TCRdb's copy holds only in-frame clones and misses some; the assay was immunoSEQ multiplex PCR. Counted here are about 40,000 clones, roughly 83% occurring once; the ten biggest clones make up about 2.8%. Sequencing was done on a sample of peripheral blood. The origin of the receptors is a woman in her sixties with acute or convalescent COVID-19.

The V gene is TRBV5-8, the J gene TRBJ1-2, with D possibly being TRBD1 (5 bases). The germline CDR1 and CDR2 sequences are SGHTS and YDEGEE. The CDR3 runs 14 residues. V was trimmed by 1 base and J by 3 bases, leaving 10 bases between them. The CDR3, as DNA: TGTGCCAGCAGCTTGTACCGGGGGGACTATGGCTACACCTTC. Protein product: CASSLYRGDYGYTF.

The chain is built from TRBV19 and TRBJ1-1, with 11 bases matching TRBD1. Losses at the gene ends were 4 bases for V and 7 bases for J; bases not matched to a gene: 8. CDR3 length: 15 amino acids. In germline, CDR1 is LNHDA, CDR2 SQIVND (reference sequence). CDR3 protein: CASSTGTGGAREAFF. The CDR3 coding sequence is TGTGCCAGTAGTACAGGGACAGGGGGAGCCCGTGAAGCTTTCTTT.

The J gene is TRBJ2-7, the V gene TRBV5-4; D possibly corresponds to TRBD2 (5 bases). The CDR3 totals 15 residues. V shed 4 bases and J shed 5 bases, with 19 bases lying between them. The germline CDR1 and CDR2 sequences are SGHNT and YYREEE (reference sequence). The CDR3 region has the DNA TGTGCCAGCAGCGCAAGAGGAGGCCTTTACGACGAGCAGTACTTC. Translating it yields CASSARGGLYDEQYF. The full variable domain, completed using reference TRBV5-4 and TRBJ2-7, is ETGVTQSPTHLIKTRGQQVTLRCSSQSGHNTVSWYQQALGQGPQFIFQYYREEENGRGNFPPRFSGLQFPNYSSELNVNALELDDSALYLCASSARGGLYDEQYFGPGTRLTVT.

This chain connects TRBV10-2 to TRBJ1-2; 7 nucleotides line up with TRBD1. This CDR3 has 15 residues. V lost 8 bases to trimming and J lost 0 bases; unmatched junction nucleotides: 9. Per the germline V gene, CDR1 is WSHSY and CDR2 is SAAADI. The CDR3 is CASEGAQGSNYGYTF. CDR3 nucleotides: TGCGCCAGCGAGGGGGCGCAGGGGTCTAACTATGGCTACACCTTC.

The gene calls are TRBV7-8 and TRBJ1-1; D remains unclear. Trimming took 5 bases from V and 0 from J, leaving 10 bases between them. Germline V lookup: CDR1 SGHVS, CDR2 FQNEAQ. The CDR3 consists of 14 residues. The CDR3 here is CASSPQSLNTEAFF. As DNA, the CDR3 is TGTGCCAGCAGCCCACAGTCATTGAACACTGAAGCTTTCTTT. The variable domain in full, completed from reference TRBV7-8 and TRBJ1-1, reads GAGVSQSPRYKVAKRGQDVALRCDPISGHVSLFWYQQALGQGPEFLTYFQNEAQLDKSGLPSDRFFAERPEGSVSTLKIQRTQQEDSAVYLCASSPQSLNTEAFFGQGTRLTVV.

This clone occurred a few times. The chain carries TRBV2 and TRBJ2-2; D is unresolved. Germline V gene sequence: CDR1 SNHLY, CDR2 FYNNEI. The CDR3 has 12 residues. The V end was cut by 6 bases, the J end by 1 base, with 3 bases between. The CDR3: CASSKNTGELFF. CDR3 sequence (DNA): TGTGCCAGCAGCAAGAACACCGGGGAGCTGTTTTTT.

The DNA for the CDR3 is TGTGCCATCAGTGACCCAGGACAGGGGGCAACAGATACGCAGTATTTT. It specifies CAISDPGQGATDTQYF. The chain recombines TRBV10-3 with TRBJ2-3; 11 positions match TRBD1. Losses at the gene ends were 3 bases for V and 3 bases for J; bases not matched to a gene: 5. The CDR3 runs 16 residues. CDR1 ENHRY and CDR2 SYGVKD come from the germline V gene.

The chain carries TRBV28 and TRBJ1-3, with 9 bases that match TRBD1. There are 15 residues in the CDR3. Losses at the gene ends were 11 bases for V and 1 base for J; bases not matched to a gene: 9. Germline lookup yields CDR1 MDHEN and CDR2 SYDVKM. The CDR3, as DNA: TGTGCCTGCTATAAACAGGGGGCGTCTGGAAACACCATATATTTT. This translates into CACYKQGASGNTIYF.

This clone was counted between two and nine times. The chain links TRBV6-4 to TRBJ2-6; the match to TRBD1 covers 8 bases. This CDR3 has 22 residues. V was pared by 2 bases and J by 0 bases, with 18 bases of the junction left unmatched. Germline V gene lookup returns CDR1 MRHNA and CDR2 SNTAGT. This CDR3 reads CASSDERGVQGQGSSGANVLTF. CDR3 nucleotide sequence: TGTGCCAGCAGTGACGAGAGAGGGGTCCAAGGACAGGGAAGCTCTGGGGCCAACGTCCTGACTTTC.

CDR3 sequence reads: CASSDLAPGYGYTF. The CDR3, as DNA: TGTGCCAGCAGTGATCTGGCCCCAGGCTATGGCTACACCTTC. V gene TRBV6-1 combines with J gene TRBJ1-2; D gene uncertain. V lost 3 bases and J 4 bases, leaving 12 bases between the germline ends. The germline V gene encodes CDR1 MNHNS and CDR2 SASEGT. The CDR3 has 14 amino acids.

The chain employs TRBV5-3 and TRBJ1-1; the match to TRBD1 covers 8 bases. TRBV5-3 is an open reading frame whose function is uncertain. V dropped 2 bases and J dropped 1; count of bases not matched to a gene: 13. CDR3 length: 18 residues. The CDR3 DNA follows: TGTGCCAGAAGCTTAGGACTGGGGCAGGGGGCGAAGAACACTGAAGCTTTCTTT. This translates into CARSLGLGQGAKNTEAFF.

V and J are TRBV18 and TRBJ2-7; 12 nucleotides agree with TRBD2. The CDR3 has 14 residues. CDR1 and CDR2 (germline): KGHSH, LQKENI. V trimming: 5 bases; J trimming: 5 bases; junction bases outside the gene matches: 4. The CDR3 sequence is CASSSTSGSHEQYF. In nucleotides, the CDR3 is TGTGCCAGCTCATCGACTAGCGGGAGCCACGAGCAGTACTTC. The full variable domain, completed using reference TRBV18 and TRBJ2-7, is NAGVMQNPRHLVRRRGQEARLRCSPMKGHSHVYWYRQLPEEGLKFMVYLQKENIIDESGMPKERFSAEFPKEGPSILRIQQVVRGDSAAYFCASSSTSGSHEQYFGPGTRLTVT.

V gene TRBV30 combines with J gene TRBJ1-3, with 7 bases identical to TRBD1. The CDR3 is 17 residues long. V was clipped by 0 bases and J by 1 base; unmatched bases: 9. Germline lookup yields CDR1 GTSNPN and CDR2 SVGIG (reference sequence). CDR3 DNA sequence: TGTGCCTGGAGTGTCACAGGGGTAAGAGGTTCTGGAAACACCATATATTTT. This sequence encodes CAWSVTGVRGSGNTIYF. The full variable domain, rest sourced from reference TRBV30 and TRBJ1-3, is SQTIHQWPATLVQPVGSPLSLECTVEGTSNPNLYWYRQAAGRGLQLLFYSVGIGQISSEVPQNLSASRPQDRQFILSSKKLLLSDSGFYLCAWSVTGVRGSGNTIYFGEGSWLTVV.

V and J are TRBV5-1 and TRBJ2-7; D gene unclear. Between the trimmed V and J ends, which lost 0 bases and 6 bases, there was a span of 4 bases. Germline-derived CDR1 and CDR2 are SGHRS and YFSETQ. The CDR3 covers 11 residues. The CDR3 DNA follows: TGCGCCAGCAGCTTGGACGGCGAGCAGTACTTC. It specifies CASSLDGEQYF.

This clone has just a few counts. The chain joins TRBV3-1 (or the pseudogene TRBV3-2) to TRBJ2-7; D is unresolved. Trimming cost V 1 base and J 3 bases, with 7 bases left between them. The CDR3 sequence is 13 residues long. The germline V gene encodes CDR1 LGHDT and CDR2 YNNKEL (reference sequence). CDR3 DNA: TGTGCCAGCAGCCAAGTTGTTCACTACGAGCAGTACTTC. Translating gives CASSQVVHYEQYF.

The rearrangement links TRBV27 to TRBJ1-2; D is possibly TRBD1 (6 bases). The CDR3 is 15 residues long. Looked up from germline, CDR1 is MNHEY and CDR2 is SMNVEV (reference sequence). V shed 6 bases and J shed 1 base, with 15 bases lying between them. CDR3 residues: CASRLTGNLNYGYTF. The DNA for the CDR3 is TGTGCCAGCAGGCTAACAGGGAACCTTAACTATGGCTACACCTTC.